The 30 T cell receptor beta chains below come from one sample, sequenced in a study of blood T cells in healthy people across ages. A J-beta primer mix and a sample-barcoded 5' primer were used in a second PCR of about 6 to 12 cycles. TCRdb independently ran MiXCR on the 5' RACE reads; one entry per CDR3 protein. The table includes approximately 1.5 million distinct CDR3 sequences, about 35% detected once. Sequenced sample: blood. The receptors stem from a woman aged 30 to 39 in good health.

The chain has TRBV5-1 and TRBJ2-5; TRBD1 is a possible D gene (6 bases). V was pared by 5 bases and J by 9 bases, with 20 bases between. CDR1 is SGHRS, CDR2 YFSETQ, per germline. This CDR3 spans 14 amino acids. CDR3 in amino acids: CASRPGTNYPAQYF. For the CDR3, the DNA is TGCGCCAGCAGGCCCGGGACAAATTACCCTGCCCAGTACTTC.

This sequence joins TRBV4-1 and TRBJ2-4; TRBD2 matches 15 bases. V shed 3 bases, J shed 2 bases, and the junction held 5 bases outside the gene matches. The germline gives CDR1 MGHRA, CDR2 YSYEKL. The CDR3 spans 18 residues. The CDR3 DNA reads TGCGCCAGCAGCCAGGGACTAGCGGGAGGCGGGTCCAAAAACATTCAGTACTTC. It yields the protein CASSQGLAGGGSKNIQYF.

There are a few counts of this clonotype. The chain recombines TRBV15 with TRBJ1-1; TRBD1 aligns across 7 bases. Germline-derived CDR1 and CDR2 are LNHNV and YYDKDF (reference sequence). After removal of 3 bases from V and 1 base from J, the junction contained 8 bases not matched to a gene. The CDR3 is made up of 16 amino acids. The DNA for the CDR3 is TGTGCCACCAGCAGGGGACAGATAGAGGCGAACACTGAAGCTTTCTTT. Protein sequence: CATSRGQIEANTEAFF. The full variable domain, with the rest looked up from reference TRBV15 and TRBJ1-1, is DAMVIQNPRYQVTQFGKPVTLSCSQTLNHNVMYWYQQKSSQAPKLLFHYYDKDFNNEADTPDNFQSRRPNTSFCFLDIRSPGLGDTAMYLCATSRGQIEANTEAFFGQGTRLTVV.

The J gene is TRBJ2-7, the V gene TRBV7-3, with 13 bases aligning to TRBD2. CDR3 length equals 15 residues. With 5 bases clipped from V and 6 bases from J, the junction kept 7 bases outside the gene matches. The germline V gene has CDR1 SGHTA and CDR2 FQGTGA. CDR3 in DNA: TGTGCCAGCAGCCTACTAGCGGGAGGGCCGGTCGAGCAGTACTTC. Translated: CASSLLAGGPVEQYF.

Here the CDR3 reads CSAKGSGAGAGDTQYF. The DNA of the CDR3 is TGCAGTGCTAAGGGCAGCGGAGCGGGTGCTGGAGATACGCAGTATTTT. This chain uses TRBV20-1 with TRBJ2-3; TRBD2 might be the D (6 bases). The CDR3 has 16 amino acids. Trimming removed 4 bases at V and 5 bases at J, with 22 bases between. Germline lookup yields CDR1 DFQATT and CDR2 SNEGSKA (reference sequence).

The rearrangement uses TRBV5-1 and TRBJ2-7; 9 positions match TRBD2. The CDR3 runs 16 residues. The J segment lost 0 bases and the V segment lost 7 bases, leaving 11 bases of the junction unmatched. CDR1 SGHRS and CDR2 YFSETQ come from the germline V gene. The CDR3 nucleotides read TGCGCCAGCTCCCCGGGTTCTAGCGGGATCTCCTACGAGCAGTACTTC. This sequence encodes CASSPGSSGISYEQYF.

This clonotype was observed a few times. J is TRBJ2-1 and V is TRBV24-1, with D maybe TRBD2 (6 bases). CDR3 length: 15 amino acids. Germline V gene sequence: CDR1 KGHDR, CDR2 SFDVKD. V was pared by 4 bases and J by 0 bases, with 9 bases between. The CDR3 bases are TGTGCCACCAGTGAGGGGGGTTTCTCCTACAATGAGCAGTTCTTC. It is translated as CATSEGGFSYNEQFF.

The J gene is TRBJ2-1, the V gene TRBV27; 8 nucleotides agree with TRBD2. Germline V lookup: CDR1 MNHEY, CDR2 SMNVEV (reference sequence). This CDR3 contains 16 residues. V lost 4 bases and J lost 0; bases outside the gene matches: 5. The CDR3 sequence: CASSSTGLVSYNEQFF. The CDR3 DNA sequence: TGTGCCAGCAGTTCCACGGGACTAGTCTCCTACAATGAGCAGTTCTTC.

A word on this clonotype: A much more abundant neighbour one base away suggests this may be a read error. This chain uses TRBV7-2 with TRBJ2-7; D might be TRBD2 (6 bases). The CDR3 is 14 amino acids. Germline V gives CDR1 SGHTA, CDR2 FQGNSA. CDR3 sequence: CASSLEGGDGPRDF. The CDR3 nucleotides read TGTGCCAGCAGCTTAGAGGGCGGGGACGGCCCCCGGGACTTC.

A word on this clonotype: Compared with germline, one end of the junction differs, possibly owing to a read error. The gene calls are TRBV27 and TRBJ2-1, with D perhaps matching TRBD1 (6 bases). The CDR3 extends over 15 amino acids. Germline CDR1 reads MNHEY; CDR2 reads SMNVEV (reference sequence). The CDR3 nucleotides read TGTGTCAGCAGTTTATCGGTACAGGGTTCACCGCAGCAGTTCTTC. Translating it yields CVSSLSVQGSPQQFF.

V usage is TRBV7-9 and J usage is TRBJ2-1, with a tentative D call TRBD2 (5 bases). This CDR3 has 16 amino acids. The germline V and J ends were trimmed by 5 bases and 0 bases, with 14 bases remaining between them. CDR1 SEHNR and CDR2 FQNEAQ come from the germline V gene (reference sequence). The CDR3 sequence is CASSGWATSSYNEQFF. DNA for the CDR3: TGTGCCAGCAGCGGTTGGGCAACTAGCTCCTACAATGAGCAGTTCTTC.

J is TRBJ2-5 and V is TRBV6-5, with no clear D. CDR1 and CDR2 from the germline V gene are MNHEY and SVGAGI. The CDR3 consists of 14 residues. Deletions cut 6 bases from V and 5 bases from J, with 16 bases between. Here the CDR3 reads CASRVGWVEETQYF. As DNA, the CDR3 is TGTGCCAGCAGAGTTGGGTGGGTCGAGGAGACCCAGTACTTC.

The chain employs TRBV4-2 and TRBJ1-6; tentatively, D is TRBD1 (5 bases). The germline V gene encodes CDR1 LGHNA and CDR2 YNFKEQ. V dropped 4 bases and J dropped 5 bases, with 15 bases sitting between them. This CDR3 contains 16 residues. The CDR3 sequence is CASSPEDAGHNSPLHF. The CDR3 region has the DNA TGTGCCAGCAGCCCCGAGGATGCAGGGCATAATTCACCCCTCCACTTT.

This clonotype was counted between two and nine times. This rearrangement joins TRBV7-9 to TRBJ2-1; the D is unclear. The CDR3 loop spans 15 amino acids. Looked up from germline, CDR1 is SEHNR and CDR2 is FQNEAQ (reference sequence). With 1 base removed from V and 11 bases from J, the gap between germline ends came to 18 bases. This chain's CDR3 is CASSLGRTSYVKQFF. CDR3 DNA sequence: TGTGCCAGCAGCTTAGGCCGTACGTCGTACGTGAAGCAGTTCTTC.

The V and J genes are TRBV5-1 and TRBJ1-1; D is undetermined. V lost 5 bases and J 8 bases, leaving 16 bases between the germline ends. Per germline, CDR1 SGHRS and CDR2 YFSETQ. The CDR3 is 13 residues long. The CDR3 sequence is CASSSDALLEAFF. CDR3 coding DNA: TGCGCCAGCAGTTCCGATGCCTTATTAGAAGCTTTCTTT. The full variable domain, with the rest looked up from reference TRBV5-1 and TRBJ1-1, is KAGVTQTPRYLIKTRGQQVTLSCSPISGHRSVSWYQQTPGQGLQFLFEYFSETQRNKGNFPGRFSGRQFSNSRSEMNVSTLELGDSALYLCASSSDALLEAFFGQGTRLTVV.

This clonotype was detected a few times. The rearrangement uses TRBV28 and TRBJ1-2; D gene unclear. From germline, CDR1 is MDHEN and CDR2 SYDVKM. Between the trimmed V and J ends, which lost 5 bases and 2 bases, there was a span of 12 bases. This CDR3 spans 14 amino acids. The CDR3, as DNA: TGTGCCAGCAGTCCCTCCGCTGCGAACTATGGCTACACCTTC. It specifies CASSPSAANYGYTF.

The V and J genes are TRBV5-1 and TRBJ2-2; 15 bases are shared with TRBD2. The CDR3 is made up of 17 amino acids. Unmatched junction bases numbered 3, after V lost 3 bases and J lost 3 bases. The V gene's germline CDR1 is SGHRS and CDR2 YFSETQ. CDR3 sequence: CASSSGTSGRYTGELFF. CDR3 nucleotide sequence: TGCGCCAGCAGCTCCGGGACTAGCGGGAGGTACACCGGGGAGCTGTTTTTT.

In this sample, this clonotype turned up many times. The gene calls are TRBV10-3 and TRBJ2-3; no clear D gene. Germline-derived CDR1 and CDR2 are ENHRY and SYGVKD. Trimming stripped 6 bases from V and 2 bases from J, with 9 bases between. The CDR3 has 13 amino acids. CDR3 region: CAIRGFSTDTQYF. The CDR3 DNA reads TGTGCCATCAGGGGATTTTCCACAGATACGCAGTATTTT.

The chain combines TRBV7-2 with TRBJ2-7, with D perhaps TRBD1 or TRBD2 (5 bases each). The CDR3 sequence is 15 residues long. Trimming left V 5 bases short and J 1 base short, with 15 bases between. The germline V gene encodes CDR1 SGHTA and CDR2 FQGNSA. The CDR3 region is CASSPRTGLSYEQYF. The CDR3 DNA sequence: TGTGCCAGCAGCCCACGCACGGGGCTTTCCTACGAGCAGTACTTC. The full variable domain, its missing parts supplied by reference TRBV7-2 and TRBJ2-7, is GAGVSQSPSNKVTEKGKDVELRCDPISGHTALYWYRQSLGQGLEFLIYFQGNSAPDKSGLPSDRFSAERTGGSVSTLTIQRTQQEDSAVYLCASSPRTGLSYEQYFGPGTRLTVT.

This clonotype was detected a few times. The rearrangement uses TRBV20-1 and TRBJ2-7; 7 bases line up with TRBD1. CDR1 is DFQATT, CDR2 SNEGSKA, per germline (reference sequence). The trim removed 6 bases at V and 2 bases at J, leaving 10 bases unmatched. There are 14 residues in the CDR3. DNA of the CDR3: TGCAGTGCCCGACGGGGACAGAATACCTACGAGCAGTACTTC. It is translated as CSARRGQNTYEQYF.

The chain employs TRBV20-1 and TRBJ1-5; D possibly corresponds to TRBD1 (5 bases). Per germline, CDR1 DFQATT and CDR2 SNEGSKA (reference sequence). The CDR3 contains 15 residues. Trimming removed 0 bases from V and 4 bases from J, with 13 bases in between. CDR3 DNA: TGCAGTGCTAGAGATTGGGGCCTGAGTAATCAGCCCCAGCATTTT. This encodes CSARDWGLSNQPQHF.

About this clonotype: It may be a read error: a sequence one base away is much more abundant. V and J are TRBV5-1 and TRBJ2-1, with D hard to call. Near its end, the DNA agrees better with TRBJ2-7, so the J call may be wrong. The CDR3 extends over 14 amino acids. CDR1 SGHRS and CDR2 YFSETQ come from the germline V gene. The CDR3 DNA sequence: TGCGCCAGCAGCGCGCGGCCCACCCCCTACGAGCAGTACGTC. It encodes CASSARPTPYEQYV.

A few counts support this clonotype. The V call is TRBV12-3 or TRBV12-4, the J call TRBJ1-5; TRBD1 aligns across 9 bases. The CDR3 totals 14 residues. V lost 3 bases and J lost 5; bases outside the gene matches: 2. Here the CDR3 DNA reads TGTGCCAGCAGTTTTGGGACAGGGTATCAGCCCCAGCATTTT. This sequence encodes CASSFGTGYQPQHF.

V is TRBV3-1 and J is TRBJ2-3; D ambiguous. The CDR3 contains 16 residues. From germline, CDR1 is LGHDT and CDR2 YNNKEL (reference sequence). V dropped 0 bases and J dropped 2 bases, with 12 bases sitting between them. CDR3: CASSQDPSGFTDTQYF. CDR3 bases: TGTGCCAGCAGCCAAGATCCCTCTGGGTTCACAGATACGCAGTATTTT.

This clonotype has at least ten counts. At one boundary the junction diverges from the germline segment, which might be a read error. V gene TRBV5-1 combines with J gene TRBJ1-5, with D perhaps TRBD1 (6 bases). The CDR3 has 14 residues. The V gene's germline CDR1 is SGHRS and CDR2 YFSETQ. CDR3: CASSLGGPNQPQHF. The DNA of the CDR3 is TGTGCCAGCAGCTTGGGGGGGCCCAATCAGCCCCAGCATTTT.

This clonotype was counted only a few times. The V gene is TRBV5-1, the J gene TRBJ2-3; D assignment may be TRBD1 or TRBD2 (6 bases each). Looked up from germline, CDR1 is SGHRS and CDR2 is YFSETQ. V lost 2 bases to trimming and J lost 2 bases, with 18 bases between them. This CDR3 comprises 17 residues. Written as DNA, the CDR3 is TGCGCCAGCAGCTTTACTTTACGGGGGCCCCTCACAGATACGCAGTATTTT. Protein: CASSFTLRGPLTDTQYF.

The chain is built from TRBV24-1 and TRBJ2-3; 9 bases line up with TRBD2. Germline-derived CDR1 and CDR2 are KGHDR and SFDVKD. Germline trimming cut 5 bases from V and 2 bases from J; bases unmatched to any gene: 7. The CDR3 loop spans 16 amino acids. The CDR3 reads CATSGASGEYTDTQYF. The CDR3 DNA reads TGTGCCACCAGTGGGGCTAGCGGGGAGTACACAGATACGCAGTATTTT.

This clonotype was found a few times. The CDR3 DNA follows: TGTGCCAGCAGCCCTCAACATTTAGGAGAGACCCAGTACTTC. It specifies CASSPQHLGETQYF. The chain couples TRBV3-1 to TRBJ2-5; no reliable D call. The CDR3 contains 14 residues. Germline V gives CDR1 LGHDT, CDR2 YNNKEL (reference sequence). V lost 4 bases and J lost 4, with 13 bases in between.

A remark on this clonotype: A much larger clone lies one base from this, so it may be a read error. The rearrangement joins TRBV6-1 to TRBJ1-2; D not certain. This CDR3 has 12 amino acids. The germline gives CDR1 MNHNS, CDR2 SASEGT. The CDR3 DNA reads TGTGCCGGCAGTGTAAATCGTATTGACTACACCTTC. Protein sequence: CAGSVNRIDYTF.

This sequence joins TRBV28 and TRBJ1-2, with D tentatively TRBD1 (6 bases). V was trimmed by 5 bases and J by 8 bases, leaving 24 bases between them. Germline CDR1 reads MDHEN; CDR2 reads SYDVKM. This CDR3 has 16 amino acids. CDR3 coding DNA: TGTGCCAGCAGTAATCAAGGAACAGGGACCTCGGGCGGCTACACCTTC. This codes for CASSNQGTGTSGGYTF.